One sample yielded the 32 T cell receptor beta chains listed below, sequenced in a study of cytomegalovirus exposure and HLA in healthy donors. The PCR had 60 Vbeta and 13 Jbeta primers. The assay was immunoSEQ multiplex PCR, and TCRdb's table has in-frame clones only and misses some. The sample has about 130,000 clones, around 70% seen once; the top ten hold 2% to 2.5%. Material: PBMCs. All receptors derive from a woman aged 40 to 49 in good health and CMV-seropositive.

The gene calls are TRBV6-5 and TRBJ1-2, with D unclear. V lost 5 bases to trimming and J lost 1 base, with 11 bases between them. The CDR3 is 14 amino acids. Germline V CDR1 and CDR2: MNHEY, SVGAGI. CDR3 amino acids: CASSRTEDNYGYTF. The CDR3 DNA is TGTGCCAGCAGTAGGACGGAGGATAACTATGGCTACACCTTC.

This sequence joins TRBV28 and TRBJ2-7; the D gene is possibly TRBD2 (6 bases). The germline gives CDR1 MDHEN, CDR2 SYDVKM. Between the trimmed V and J ends, which lost 5 bases and 2 bases, there was a span of 16 bases. CDR3 length: 15 amino acids. The CDR3 nucleotides are TGTGCCAGCAGTCCCTCGGAACGGGGGACCTACGAGCAGTACTTC. Translated, it gives CASSPSERGTYEQYF.

The V call is TRBV11-2, the J call TRBJ2-1, with 12 positions matching TRBD2. From germline, CDR1 is SGHAT and CDR2 FQNNGV. The CDR3 runs 15 residues. V shed 5 bases, J shed 6 bases, and the junction held 5 bases outside the gene matches. The CDR3 DNA is TGTGCCAGCAGCCAGACTAGCGGGGGAACCAATGAGCAGTTCTTC. Protein product: CASSQTSGGTNEQFF.

The chain carries TRBV5-1 and TRBJ2-7; 7 bases fit TRBD1. With 3 bases clipped from V and 1 base from J, the junction kept 7 bases outside the gene matches. This CDR3 region has 15 residues. Germline-derived CDR1 and CDR2 are SGHRS and YFSETQ. CDR3 in DNA: TGCGCCAGCAGCTCCAGACAGGGAATTTCCTACGAGCAGTACTTC. Amino acids: CASSSRQGISYEQYF.

The J gene is TRBJ1-2, the V gene TRBV5-6; D is unresolved. CDR3 length: 14 amino acids. Trimming pared 4 bases from V and 4 bases from J, leaving 14 bases between. Germline V CDR1 and CDR2: SGHDT, YYEEEE. As DNA, the CDR3 is TGTGCCAGCAGCCCGACCGGGCGGGGCTATGGCTACACCTTC. This codes for CASSPTGRGYGYTF.

This clone was picked up a small number of times. The V call is TRBV4-3, the J call TRBJ2-1; 12 positions match TRBD2. The CDR3 runs 18 residues. Trimming at V came to 3 bases and at J to 4 bases, leaving 10 bases not matched to a gene. The V gene's germline CDR1 is LGHNA and CDR2 YSLEER. CDR3: CASSQDIPLAGGYNEQFF. The CDR3 coding sequence is TGCGCCAGCAGCCAGGACATACCCCTAGCGGGGGGGTACAATGAGCAGTTCTTC.

The CDR3: CSVEDRGGQGVSLAKNIQYF. CDR3 DNA: TGCAGCGTTGAAGATCGTGGGGGACAGGGAGTATCGTTAGCCAAAAACATTCAGTACTTC. V gene TRBV29-1 combines with J gene TRBJ2-4; TRBD1 matches 9 bases. With V trimmed by 0 bases and J by 0 bases, 15 bases remained unmatched. Germline CDR1 reads SQVTM; CDR2 reads ANQGSEA. This CDR3 is built from 20 residues.

The genes are TRBV2 and TRBJ2-2; the D gene is possibly TRBD2 (6 bases). The germline V and J ends were trimmed by 6 bases and 3 bases, with 17 bases remaining between them. The CDR3 consists of 16 residues. Germline CDR1 is SNHLY and CDR2 is FYNNEI. The DNA of the CDR3 is TGTGCCAGCAGAAGGCGGGGTCCGGGGGACACCGGGGAGCTGTTTTTT. It codes for CASRRRGPGDTGELFF.

V is TRBV28 and J is TRBJ1-4; D unclear. The CDR3 is made up of 15 amino acids. Trimming pared 5 bases from V and 3 bases from J, leaving 13 bases between. Germline V gene data show CDR1 as MDHEN and CDR2 as SYDVKM. The CDR3 sequence is CASSQTTGANEKLFF. The CDR3, as DNA: TGTGCCAGCAGTCAAACAACCGGGGCTAATGAAAAACTGTTTTTT.

The chain is built from TRBV5-6 and TRBJ1-5, with a weak D call TRBD1 (5 bases). Trimming removed 0 bases from V and 3 bases from J, with 16 bases in between. The germline gives CDR1 SGHDT, CDR2 YYEEEE. CDR3 size: 17 residues. The CDR3 DNA reads TGTGCCAGCAGCTTGGGACAGAAGACGGCGGACAATCAGCCCCAGCATTTT. Its translation is CASSLGQKTADNQPQHF.

The sample holds a few counts of this clone. The chain couples TRBV4-1 to TRBJ1-1; D is perhaps TRBD1 (5 bases). The germline CDR1 and CDR2 sequences are MGHRA and YSYEKL. V lost 0 bases and J 1 base, leaving 9 bases between the germline ends. This CDR3 spans 15 amino acids. The CDR3: CASSQEWGGNTEAFF. DNA for the CDR3: TGCGCCAGCAGCCAAGAATGGGGGGGGAACACTGAAGCTTTCTTT.

This chain links TRBV6-5 with TRBJ1-6; D not certain. Trimming stripped 4 bases from V and 5 bases from J, with 9 bases between. Per the germline V gene, CDR1 is MNHEY and CDR2 is SVGAGI. The CDR3 runs 14 residues. The CDR3 sequence: CASSFTANNSPLHF. CDR3 nucleotides: TGTGCCAGCAGTTTCACAGCTAATAATTCACCCCTCCACTTT.

The J gene is TRBJ2-3, the V gene TRBV7-3; 9 positions agree with TRBD1. V was clipped by 5 bases and J by 1 base; unmatched bases: 7. CDR3 length: 16 residues. In germline, CDR1 is SGHTA, CDR2 FQGTGA. The chain's CDR3 is CASSPTGGFRTDTQYF. CDR3 nucleotide sequence: TGTGCCAGCAGCCCCACAGGGGGCTTTCGCACAGATACGCAGTATTTT.

The V and J genes are TRBV5-4 and TRBJ1-2; 7 nucleotides line up with TRBD1. The CDR3 totals 15 residues. Germline V CDR1 and CDR2: SGHNT, YYREEE (reference sequence). With V trimmed by 3 bases and J by 1 base, 6 bases remained unmatched. For the CDR3, the DNA is TGTGCCAGCAGCTCGGGACAGATAGATAACTATGGCTACACCTTC. This sequence encodes CASSSGQIDNYGYTF.

J is TRBJ2-2 and V is TRBV18; TRBD1 aligns across 8 bases. Germline CDR1 reads KGHSH; CDR2 reads LQKENI. The ends lost 4 bases at V and 7 bases at J; junction bases unmatched: 5. The CDR3 contains 14 residues. As DNA, the CDR3 is TGTGCCAGCTCACGGACCGGACAGGGCGGGGAGCTGTTTTTT. This gives the protein CASSRTGQGGELFF.

The chain carries TRBV11-2 and TRBJ2-7; D is perhaps TRBD2 (5 bases). Germline V gene data show CDR1 as SGHAT and CDR2 as FQNNGV. The CDR3 extends over 15 amino acids. Trimming removed 5 bases at V and 1 base at J, with 15 bases between. The DNA for the CDR3 is TGTGCCAGCAGCCCTAGAGGGAGTTTGTCCTACGAGCAGTACTTC. Translation: CASSPRGSLSYEQYF.

This clone was counted a single time. The J gene is TRBJ1-4, the V gene TRBV7-2; 9 nucleotides align to TRBD1. The V gene's germline CDR1 is SGHTA and CDR2 FQGNSA. V was clipped by 1 base and J by 5 bases; unmatched bases: 2. This CDR3 comprises 15 residues. The CDR3 here is CASSLGQGVNEKLFF. CDR3 nucleotide sequence: TGTGCCAGCAGCTTAGGACAGGGGGTAAATGAAAAACTGTTTTTT.

The chain is built from TRBV7-9 and TRBJ1-2; 10 nucleotides align to TRBD1. The CDR3 length is 14 residues. Trimming at V came to 5 bases and at J to 6 bases, leaving 6 bases not matched to a gene. Germline V gene sequence: CDR1 SEHNR, CDR2 FQNEAQ (reference sequence). In nucleotides, the CDR3 is TGTGCCAGCAGCATGACAGGGGGCAGGGATGGCTACACCTTC. Protein: CASSMTGGRDGYTF.

The chain has TRBV28 and TRBJ1-6; the match to TRBD1 covers 9 bases. CDR1 MDHEN and CDR2 SYDVKM come from the germline V gene. J lost 9 bases, V lost 5 bases, and 8 bases had no gene match. The CDR3 runs 15 residues. The CDR3 spells CASSPAGTGSSPLHF. DNA for the CDR3: TGTGCCAGCAGTCCCGCGGGGACAGGGAGTTCACCCCTCCACTTT.

V usage is TRBV30 and J usage is TRBJ1-3; a possible D gene is TRBD1 (6 bases). Germline values: CDR1 GTSNPN, CDR2 SVGIG (reference sequence). Trimming pared 5 bases from V and 4 bases from J, leaving 18 bases between. The CDR3 extends over 15 amino acids. For the CDR3, the DNA is TGTGCCTGGGGAACCCGGGCAGGGGCCGGAAACACCATATATTTT. Translating gives CAWGTRAGAGNTIYF.

This sequence joins TRBV19 and TRBJ1-2; D is ambiguous. The CDR3 is made up of 11 amino acids. Looked up from germline, CDR1 is LNHDA and CDR2 is SQIVND (reference sequence). Trimming took off 8 bases at V and 8 bases at J, with 12 bases between the two ends. This CDR3 reads CASRVFWGYTF. The CDR3 DNA reads as TGTGCCAGTCGGGTCTTCTGGGGCTACACCTTC. Filled out from reference TRBV19 and TRBJ1-2, the complete variable domain reads DGGITQSPKYLFRKEGQNVTLSCEQNLNHDAMYWYRQDPGQGLRLIYYSQIVNDFQKGDIAEGYSVSREKKESFPLTVTSAQKNPTAFYLCASRVFWGYTFGSGTRLTVV.

V is TRBV2 and J is TRBJ1-1; the match to TRBD1 covers 7 bases. Germline trimming cut 10 bases from V and 1 base from J; bases unmatched to any gene: 9. Germline V gene sequence: CDR1 SNHLY, CDR2 FYNNEI. The CDR3 is made up of 14 amino acids. The CDR3 loop is CATQEGTANTEAFF. Here the CDR3 DNA reads TGTGCCACCCAGGAGGGGACAGCGAACACTGAAGCTTTCTTT. Full variable domain (rest looked up from reference TRBV2 and TRBJ1-1): EPEVTQTPSHQVTQMGQEVILRCVPISNHLYFYWYRQILGQKVEFLVSFYNNEISEKSEIFDDQFSVERPDGSNFTLKIRSTKLEDSAMYFCATQEGTANTEAFFGQGTRLTVV.

This chain connects TRBV28 to TRBJ1-5, with 9 bases aligning to TRBD1. Per the germline V gene, CDR1 is MDHEN and CDR2 is SYDVKM. This CDR3 region has 14 residues. V shed 6 bases, J shed 4 bases, and the junction held 4 bases outside the gene matches. CDR3 nucleotide sequence: TGTGCCAGCAGACCGGGACAGGGTAATCAGCCCCAGCATTTT. The encoded protein is CASRPGQGNQPQHF.

The rearrangement uses TRBV7-3 and TRBJ2-1, with 13 bases lining up with TRBD2. V dropped 3 bases and J dropped 7; count of bases not matched to a gene: 15. The CDR3 consists of 19 residues. In germline, CDR1 is SGHTA, CDR2 FQGTGA. The CDR3 region has the DNA TGTGCCAGCAGCTTCGCGGGGACTAGCGGGGCCAGGGGGGCTAATGAGCAGTTCTTC. Its translation: CASSFAGTSGARGANEQFF.

The rearrangement uses TRBV11-2 and TRBJ1-4; 8 bases agree with TRBD1. CDR1 SGHAT and CDR2 FQNNGV come from the germline V gene. This CDR3 is 15 amino acids long. With V trimmed by 5 bases and J by 3 bases, 5 bases remained unmatched. As DNA, the CDR3 is TGTGCCAGCAGCACCACAGGGGGGCCTAATGAAAAACTGTTTTTT. Residues: CASSTTGGPNEKLFF.

The chain joins TRBV19 to TRBJ1-5, with D unresolved. Germline V lookup: CDR1 LNHDA, CDR2 SQIVND (reference sequence). Trimming removed 7 bases from V and 2 bases from J, with 15 bases in between. The CDR3 is 15 residues long. The CDR3 sequence: CASTLDIVGNQPQHF. CDR3 coding DNA: TGTGCCAGTACCCTTGACATCGTGGGCAATCAGCCCCAGCATTTT.

The J gene is TRBJ1-2, the V gene TRBV5-6; the D gene is possibly TRBD1 (6 bases). Trimming took off 2 bases at V and 0 bases at J, with 8 bases between the two ends. The CDR3 runs to 14 residues. Germline-derived CDR1 and CDR2 are SGHDT and YYEEEE. CDR3 loop: CASSFGQPNYGYTF. CDR3 bases: TGTGCCAGCAGCTTCGGACAGCCTAACTATGGCTACACCTTC.

The CDR3 nucleotides read TGTGCCAGCAGCTTGAGATGGACGGGAAGCTCCTACAATGAGCAGTTCTTC. Amino acid sequence: CASSLRWTGSSYNEQFF. The V and J genes are TRBV7-2 and TRBJ2-1; tentative D call: TRBD2 (5 bases). The CDR3 consists of 17 residues. V gave up 3 bases and J gave up 0 bases, with 15 bases separating them. Germline CDR1 and CDR2: SGHTA and FQGNSA.

The CDR3 DNA reads as TGCGCCAGCAGCCAATCCGTGGACAGGGTGGGCAATCAGCCCCAGCATTTT. Translating gives CASSQSVDRVGNQPQHF. This chain links TRBV4-1 with TRBJ1-5; 8 nucleotides align to TRBD1. The CDR3 has 17 amino acids. J lost 2 bases, V lost 2 bases, and 8 bases had no gene match. In germline, CDR1 is MGHRA, CDR2 YSYEKL.

This chain uses TRBV6-1 with TRBJ2-1, with TRBD1 matching 7 bases. Germline V gene data show CDR1 as MNHNS and CDR2 as SASEGT. CDR3 length equals 14 residues. V gave up 6 bases and J gave up 6 bases; unmatched junction bases: 8. CDR3 residues: CASSLNRQGNEQFF. The CDR3, as DNA: TGTGCCAGCAGCCTAAACAGACAGGGCAATGAGCAGTTCTTC.

This clone has a single count. The J gene is TRBJ1-5, the V gene TRBV6-5; D is ambiguous. V dropped 6 bases and J dropped 1 base, with 13 bases sitting between them. Germline values: CDR1 MNHEY, CDR2 SVGAGI. This CDR3 is built from 15 residues. The CDR3: CASSPTGASNQPQHF. The CDR3 DNA follows: TGTGCCAGCAGCCCGACTGGTGCGAGCAATCAGCCCCAGCATTTT.

This clone has more than one count but fewer than ten. CDR3 sequence (DNA): TGTGCCAGCAAGCCGGGACAGGGGGCGAAAGAGCAGTACTTC. Translation: CASKPGQGAKEQYF. The gene calls are TRBV27 and TRBJ2-7, with 12 bases lining up with TRBD1. This CDR3 is 14 amino acids long. Germline trimming cut 7 bases from V and 7 bases from J; bases unmatched to any gene: 8. Germline CDR1 reads MNHEY; CDR2 reads SMNVEV (reference sequence).